Sequencing of this T cell receptor (beta chain) was carried out in a study of blood T cell repertoires in COVID-19. Looking at the study overall: COVID-19 samples collected from the United States, Italy and Spain covered acute and convalescent phases. The cDNA or gDNA used as material had been derived from T cells, B-cell-depleted T cells, or PBMCs.

V lost 5 bases and J lost 4; bases outside the gene matches: 3. The CDR3 length is 13 residues. CDR1 is SGHTA and CDR2 is FQGNSA in the germline V gene. Study processing details: Estimation of nucleated cell counts was performed using reference gene primer amplification. The assay was immunoSEQ multiplex PCR, and TCRdb's table has in-frame clones only and misses some. V and J calls and clone size are those listed in that table; D and trimming were worked out from the DNA. Among roughly 200,000 clones listed, approximately 86% were seen once. Material: peripheral blood. This chain links TRBV7-2 with TRBJ1-2; TRBD1 aligns across 8 bases. The receptor's source is a man aged 40-55 years with active or convalescent COVID-19. This CDR3 is CASSDRGFYGYTF. The CDR3 bases are TGTGCCAGCAGCGACAGGGGCTTCTATGGCTACACCTTC.